A single sample gave rise to the 19 T cell receptor beta chains below, sequenced in a study of cytomegalovirus exposure and HLA in healthy donors. The PCR made use of 60 Vbeta and 13 Jbeta primers. Profiled with immunoSEQ multiplex PCR; TCRdb holds only in-frame clones, not every one. This table has over 85,000 clones, around 81% appearing once. Specimen: PBMCs. The receptors stem from a man in his forties in good health and CMV-seropositive.

This clone was found once. This chain links TRBV6-4 with TRBJ1-2; TRBD1 agrees at 7 bases. V shed 0 bases, J shed 2 bases, and the junction held 3 bases outside the gene matches. Per the germline V gene, CDR1 is MRHNA and CDR2 is SNTAGT. The CDR3 runs to 15 residues. CDR3 in amino acids: CASSDSGQRNYGYTF. Written as DNA, the CDR3 is TGTGCCAGCAGTGACTCGGGACAGAGAAACTATGGCTACACCTTC.

The chain couples TRBV28 to TRBJ2-7, with 9 nucleotides matching TRBD1. Germline loops: CDR1 MDHEN, CDR2 SYDVKM. The CDR3 extends over 14 amino acids. V was pared by 4 bases and J by 5 bases, with 6 bases of the junction left unmatched. This chain's CDR3 is CASSSSDRGHEQYF. The CDR3 DNA sequence: TGTGCCAGCAGTTCGTCGGACAGGGGCCACGAGCAGTACTTC.

The chain employs TRBV28 and TRBJ1-1, with D maybe TRBD1 (6 bases). V was cut by 2 bases and J by 5 bases, with 6 bases left in between. CDR1 MDHEN and CDR2 SYDVKM come from the germline V gene. The CDR3 length is 12 residues. CDR3 nucleotide sequence: TGTGCCAGCAGTTTACAGGGGACTGAAGCTTTCTTT. Encoded protein: CASSLQGTEAFF.

The CDR3 spells CASSDRVYGELFF. The DNA for the CDR3 is TGTGCCAGCAGCGACAGGGTTTACGGGGAGCTGTTTTTT. The rearrangement joins TRBV14 to TRBJ2-2; 7 nucleotides match TRBD1. Trimming at V came to 5 bases and at J to 7 bases, leaving 4 bases not matched to a gene. Germline-derived CDR1 and CDR2 are SGHDN and FVKESK. This CDR3 is built from 13 residues.

V usage is TRBV28 and J usage is TRBJ2-7; 9 nucleotides agree with TRBD1. The germline CDR1 and CDR2 sequences are MDHEN and SYDVKM. V shed 8 bases, J shed 1 base, and the junction held 9 bases outside the gene matches. This CDR3 spans 15 amino acids. The CDR3 region has the DNA TGTGCCAGCCGACCCGGGACAGGGATTTCCTACGAGCAGTACTTC. It codes for CASRPGTGISYEQYF.

The gene calls are TRBV12-5 and TRBJ2-1, with 11 nucleotides matching TRBD1. V lost 5 bases and J lost 7; bases outside the gene matches: 7. This CDR3 contains 15 residues. From germline, CDR1 is LGHNT and CDR2 FRNRAP. The CDR3 spells CASGPGTGGRNEQFF. In DNA form, the CDR3 reads TGTGCTAGTGGTCCAGGGACAGGGGGTAGGAATGAGCAGTTCTTC.

CDR3: CAIPLDGYTF. The CDR3 DNA is TGTGCTATACCACTCGATGGCTACACCTTC. The chain employs TRBV6-1 and TRBJ1-2; D unclear. The CDR3 loop spans 10 amino acids. From germline, CDR1 is MNHNS and CDR2 SASEGT.

Details on this clone: The same CDR3 arises from other DNA sequences in this sample as well. The CDR3 spells CASSEGTNEKLFF. The CDR3 coding sequence is TGTGCCAGCAGCGAGGGGACTAATGAAAAACTGTTTTTT. J is TRBJ1-4 and V is TRBV9; a possible D gene is TRBD1 (5 bases). Germline CDR1 SGDLS, CDR2 YYNGEE. The CDR3 is 13 amino acids. V lost 3 bases and J 2 bases, leaving 5 bases between the germline ends.

This chain connects TRBV30 to TRBJ2-6; D is perhaps TRBD2 (6 bases). The CDR3 runs 15 residues. Trimming pared 3 bases from V and 4 bases from J, leaving 13 bases between. CDR1 GTSNPN and CDR2 SVGIG come from the germline V gene (reference sequence). In DNA form, the CDR3 reads TGTGCCTGGAGCCCCGGGGACTCCGGGGCCAACGTCCTGACTTTC. As protein: CAWSPGDSGANVLTF.

The chain has TRBV10-1 and TRBJ1-4, with TRBD1 identical over 8 bases. Germline V lookup: CDR1 WNHNN, CDR2 SYGVQD (reference sequence). The CDR3 runs 15 residues. Trimming took 0 bases from V and 8 from J; bases not matched to a gene: 5. DNA for the CDR3: TGCGCCAGCAGTGAGTCGACAGGGGTTCAGGAAAAACTGTTTTTT. Residues: CASSESTGVQEKLFF.

This CDR3 reads CASSYFDRGEAFF. CDR3 bases: TGTGCCAGCAGTTACTTTGACAGGGGTGAAGCTTTCTTT. V gene TRBV6-5 combines with J gene TRBJ1-1, with 8 bases identical to TRBD1. This CDR3 is built from 13 residues. The trim removed 1 base at V and 7 bases at J, leaving 2 bases unmatched. The germline V gene encodes CDR1 MNHEY and CDR2 SVGAGI.

The J gene is TRBJ2-7, the V gene TRBV5-1; 10 bases are shared with TRBD1. The CDR3 spans 15 residues. Losses at the gene ends were 6 bases for V and 3 bases for J; bases not matched to a gene: 9. Looked up from germline, CDR1 is SGHRS and CDR2 is YFSETQ. In nucleotides, the CDR3 is TGCGCCAGCACCTCGGACAGGGGGGACCTCTACGAGCAGTACTTC. It specifies CASTSDRGDLYEQYF.

This clone occurred once. A junction boundary mismatches the germline segment, possibly from a read error. The CDR3 coding sequence is TGTGCTAGCAGTCCCCAGCCGGGACAGGGCTCTGGGGCCAACGTCCTGACTTTC. Translation gives CASSPQPGQGSGANVLTF. The chain recombines TRBV7-7 with TRBJ2-6; 9 bases map to TRBD1. The germline CDR1 and CDR2 sequences are SSHAT and FNYEAQ (reference sequence). The CDR3 spans 18 residues.

This clone was seen just once. CDR3 sequence: CASSESIAKSGELFF. DNA for the CDR3: TGTGCCAGCAGTGAAAGTATAGCTAAGTCCGGGGAGCTGTTTTTT. The chain couples TRBV2 to TRBJ2-2; D is uncertain. The length of the CDR3 is 15 residues. V dropped 2 bases and J dropped 6 bases, with 13 bases sitting between them. Germline V gives CDR1 SNHLY, CDR2 FYNNEI.

The chain recombines TRBV9 with TRBJ2-1, with 8 nucleotides matching TRBD2. The trim removed 4 bases at V and 0 bases at J, leaving 3 bases unmatched. Germline V gene data show CDR1 as SGDLS and CDR2 as YYNGEE. This CDR3 is built from 15 residues. DNA of the CDR3: TGTGCCAGCAGCCCGGGACTAGGCTCCTACAATGAGCAGTTCTTC. The encoded protein is CASSPGLGSYNEQFF.

This clone was picked up one time. V gene TRBV5-1 combines with J gene TRBJ1-1; D possibly corresponds to TRBD1 (6 bases). The CDR3 totals 14 residues. Trimming stripped 4 bases from V and 5 bases from J, with 15 bases between. CDR1 is SGHRS, CDR2 YFSETQ, per germline. The CDR3 loop is CASSLEAGATEAFF. CDR3 DNA: TGCGCCAGCAGCCTGGAGGCGGGGGCAACTGAAGCTTTCTTT.

A note on this clone: The germline gene is not matched at one end of the junction; a read error may be the cause. The V and J genes are TRBV7-9 and TRBJ1-2; D possibly corresponds to TRBD1 (5 bases). The V gene's germline CDR1 is SEHNR and CDR2 FQNEAQ (reference sequence). CDR3 length: 12 amino acids. The CDR3 region is CSSSPRQGGYTF. The CDR3 nucleotides are TGTTCCAGCAGCCCCCGTCAGGGTGGCTACACCTTC.

The J gene is TRBJ1-4, the V gene TRBV7-2; 10 nucleotides line up with TRBD1. This CDR3 is 18 amino acids long. After removal of 2 bases from V and 8 bases from J, the junction contained 14 bases not matched to a gene. Per the germline V gene, CDR1 is SGHTA and CDR2 is FQGNSA. CDR3 protein: CASSLLGQGPLRGEKLFF. DNA for the CDR3: TGTGCCAGCAGCTTATTGGGACAGGGGCCCCTGAGGGGAGAAAAACTGTTTTTT. The variable domain in full, completed from reference TRBV7-2 and TRBJ1-4, reads GAGVSQSPSNKVTEKGKDVELRCDPISGHTALYWYRQSLGQGLEFLIYFQGNSAPDKSGLPSDRFSAERTGGSVSTLTIQRTQQEDSAVYLCASSLLGQGPLRGEKLFFGSGTQLSVL.

The CDR3 reads CASSDSQYTEAFF. The CDR3, as DNA: TGTGCCAGCAGTGATTCCCAGTACACTGAAGCTTTCTTT. V usage is TRBV2 and J usage is TRBJ1-1, with no clear D. Deletions cut 3 bases from V and 3 bases from J, with 8 bases between. This CDR3 has 13 amino acids. Germline-derived CDR1 and CDR2 are SNHLY and FYNNEI.